Listed below are T cell receptor beta chains from one sample, sequenced in a study of T cell repertoires in cytomegalovirus infection. For these TCRs, the target antigens are not known. TCRdb used MiXCR to reprocess the reads, holding one entry per CDR3 protein. The sample contains roughly 730,000 distinct CDR3 sequences, 33% of which appear only once. The source material was cultured PBMCs, sampled from culture after CMV antigen stimulation. These receptors came from a human donor in good health (CMV status not recorded). Some clones in this sample may be carry-over from other donors' samples. Both conserved end residues are part of each CDR3. The D gene is left open where the match is weak. Clone size is shown for a subset of rows, as once, few, many or a class of expanded clone.

d_call j_call v_call clone_size cdr3_aa cdr3_nt
NA TRBJ1-2 TRBV7-6 NA CASSLPNRANYGYTF TGTGCCAGCAGCCTCCCCAACAGGGCTAACTATGGCTACACCTTC
NA TRBJ2-5 TRBV7-2 many CASSLAGFQETQYF TGTGCCAGCAGCTTAGCGGGTTTCCAAGAGACCCAGTACTTC
TRBD1 TRBJ1-3 TRBV6-1 NA CASSEIPTGLNGNTIYF TGTGCCAGCAGTGAAATACCGACAGGGCTTAATGGAAACACCATATATTTT
NA TRBJ2-1 TRBV7-4 NA CASSKSAVRAVGEQFF TGTGCCAGCAGCAAGTCTGCGGTACGGGCCGTGGGTGAGCAGTTCTTC
NA TRBJ1-2 TRBV4-1 NA CASSQDWAGPGGYTF TGCGCCAGCAGCCAAGATTGGGCAGGGCCGGGAGGCTACACCTTC
NA TRBJ1-1 TRBV7-2 many CASSLEQVNTEAFF TGTGCCAGCAGCTTAGAACAGGTGAACACTGAAGCTTTCTTT
NA TRBJ1-5 TRBV7-2 NA CASSLMGPQPQHF TGTGCCAGCAGCTTAATGGGCCCCCAGCCCCAGCATTTT
TRBD2 TRBJ2-3 TRBV7-2 many CASSSPRVAASGRAEYRTQYF TGTGCCAGCAGCTCCCCCCGGGTGGCGGCTAGCGGGAGGGCCGAGTATCGTACGCAGTATTTT
NA TRBJ2-7 TRBV7-2 NA CASSLEVFAGTYEQYF TGTGCCAGCAGCTTAGAGGTTTTCGCGGGGACCTACGAGCAGTACTTC
NA TRBJ2-1 TRBV7-2 NA CASSLAASAYEQFF TGTGCCAGCAGCTTAGCGGCTTCCGCGTATGAGCAGTTCTTC
NA TRBJ1-5 TRBV7-2 few CASSPTREQPQHF TGTGCCAGCAGCCCAACCCGGGAACAGCCCCAGCATTTT
NA TRBJ2-7 TRBV27 few CASSTRPLSNYEQYF TGTGCCAGCAGCACTAGACCCCTCTCCAACTACGAGCAGTACTTC
TRBD1 TRBJ2-3 TRBV7-2 few CASMWTGVVDTQYF TGTGCCAGTATGTGGACAGGGGTTGTGGATACGCAGTATTTT
NA TRBJ2-3 TRBV28 few CASSLSGLEGGYTQYF TGTGCCAGCAGTTTATCCGGTCTTGAAGGCGGGTATACGCAGTATTTT
NA TRBJ1-6 TRBV6-1 many CASSRRDTYNSPLHF TGTGCCAGCAGTCGACGGGACACTTATAATTCACCCCTCCACTTT
TRBD1 TRBJ2-1 TRBV6-1 NA CATRAGGENEQFF TGTGCCACCAGGGCAGGGGGTGAGAATGAGCAGTTCTTC
NA TRBJ2-7 TRBV7-6 few CASSTSPGIYEQYF TGTGCCAGCAGCACCTCTCCAGGGATCTACGAGCAGTACTTC
NA TRBJ2-1 TRBV20-1 NA CSARDDMDEQFF TGCAGTGCTAGAGATGATATGGATGAGCAGTTCTTC
TRBD2 TRBJ2-2 TRBV7-2 few CASSLTLAGGLTGELFF TGTGCCAGCAGCCTCACTTTAGCGGGGGGGCTGACCGGGGAGCTGTTTTTT
NA TRBJ1-5 TRBV27 NA CASSLNRALDQPQHF TGTGCCAGCAGTCTCAACCGGGCCTTAGATCAGCCCCAGCATTTT
TRBD2 TRBJ2-3 TRBV20-1 NA CSAGGGLAGGGSGADTQYF TGCAGTGCTGGGGGGGGTCTAGCGGGAGGCGGCTCGGGGGCAGATACGCAGTATTTT
NA TRBJ1-4 TRBV19 NA CASSPRIREKLFF TGTGCCAGTAGTCCCCGAATCCGCGAAAAACTGTTTTTT
NA TRBJ2-1 TRBV30 NA CAWSATGYNEQFF TGTGCCTGGAGTGCCACGGGCTACAATGAGCAGTTCTTC
TRBD2 TRBJ2-7 TRBV11-2 NA CASRYTSGGTYEQYF TGTGCCAGCAGGTATACTAGCGGGGGGACCTACGAGCAGTACTTC
NA TRBJ1-1 TRBV19 many CASSPGSNTEAFF TGTGCCAGTAGTCCCGGGTCAAACACTGAAGCTTTCTTT
NA TRBJ1-4 TRBV29-1 NA CSVDGGPNEKLFF TGCAGCGTTGACGGGGGACCCAATGAAAAACTGTTTTTT
TRBD1 TRBJ1-4 TRBV29-1 NA CSVGDRVPTNEKLFF TGCAGCGTTGGCGACAGGGTGCCGACTAATGAAAAACTGTTTTTT
TRBD2 TRBJ2-1 TRBV10-3 NA CAIRLAGRHNEQFF TGTGCCATCCGACTAGCGGGCCGACACAATGAGCAGTTCTTC
NA TRBJ1-6 TRBV6-6 few CASSHRGSPLHF TGTGCCAGCAGCCACCGGGGCTCCCCCCTCCACTTT
NA TRBJ2-1 TRBV19 once CASSTNWDNEQFF TGTGCCAGTAGTACCAACTGGGACAATGAGCAGTTCTTC
NA TRBJ2-3 TRBV12-3/TRBV12-4 NA CASSPPDARDTQYF TGTGCCAGCAGTCCTCCGGACGCCCGGGATACGCAGTATTTT
NA TRBJ1-5 TRBV6-6 NA CASNRVTGGNQPQHF TGTGCCAGCAATCGCGTGACGGGCGGCAATCAGCCCCAGCATTTT
NA TRBJ2-7 TRBV12-5 few CASGLGGATSYEQYF TGTGCTAGTGGTTTGGGGGGAGCGACATCCTACGAGCAGTACTTC
TRBD1 TRBJ1-4 TRBV6-6 few CASSWDRGRMANEKLFF TGTGCCAGCAGTTGGGACAGGGGGCGGATGGCTAATGAAAAACTGTTTTTT
NA TRBJ2-5 TRBV12-3/TRBV12-4 many CASSLGLIVETQYF TGTGCCAGCAGTTTGGGACTCATTGTGGAGACCCAGTACTTC
NA TRBJ2-7 TRBV7-9 NA CASRSGGGDGEQYF TGTGCCAGCAGGTCCGGAGGGGGCGATGGCGAGCAGTACTTC
NA TRBJ1-6 TRBV19 few CASTVDGTYNSPLHF TGTGCCAGTACCGTGGACGGAACTTATAATTCACCCCTCCACTTT
TRBD2 TRBJ2-5 TRBV19 few CASSRTSGGAPETQYF TGTGCCAGTAGCAGGACTAGCGGAGGGGCCCCGGAGACCCAGTACTTC
NA TRBJ1-1 TRBV4-1 few CASSQAPGTEAFF TGCGCCAGCAGCCAAGCACCAGGCACTGAAGCTTTCTTT
NA TRBJ2-1 TRBV7-2 NA CASSLGPLDLSFF TGTGCCAGCAGCTTAGGACCTCTGGACCTCTCGTTCTTC
NA TRBJ2-5 TRBV6-1 NA CASSDWESQYF TGTGCCAGCAGTGATTGGGAGAGCCAGTACTTC
NA TRBJ1-3 TRBV4-1 NA CASSPSGTRRSGNTIYF TGCGCCAGCAGCCCCTCCGGGACACGCAGATCTGGAAACACCATATATTTT
NA TRBJ1-5 TRBV7-7 few CASSLEPFGQPQHF TGTGCCAGCAGCTTAGAGCCTTTCGGGCAGCCCCAGCATTTT